The 5 T cell receptor beta chains below come from one sample, sequenced in a study of CD8 T cells in Susac syndrome. Random hexamers were used to reverse transcribe the RNA input (roughly 0.5 to 1 ug). TCRdb re-analysed the immunoSEQ multiplex PCR reads in MiXCR, keeping a single row per CDR3 protein. The data show roughly 200,000 distinct CDR3 sequences, with about 95% seen just once and 0.1% held by the top ten. The source material was CD4+ T cells from PBMCs. Source of these receptors: a human donor in good health.

The CDR3 bases are TGCAGTGCTAGAGGGGACTTCCCGAGCTCCTACAATGAGCAGTTCTTC. Its translation: CSARGDFPSSYNEQFF. V usage is TRBV20-1 and J usage is TRBJ2-1; D perhaps matches TRBD2 (6 bases). V lost 1 base and J lost 0, with 13 bases in between. In germline, CDR1 is DFQATT, CDR2 SNEGSKA (reference sequence). The CDR3 contains 16 residues.

V and J are TRBV30 and TRBJ2-1; the D gene is possibly TRBD1 (5 bases). Germline lookup yields CDR1 GTSNPN and CDR2 SVGIG (reference sequence). V shed 4 bases and J shed 7 bases, with 8 bases lying between them. The CDR3 extends over 11 amino acids. Written as DNA, the CDR3 is TGTGCCTGGAACAGGTTAAATGAGCAGTTCTTC. The encoded protein is CAWNRLNEQFF.

J is TRBJ2-5 and V is TRBV20-1; possible D gene TRBD2, 7 bases. Trimming removed 6 bases from V and 2 bases from J, with 16 bases in between. CDR1 and CDR2 from the germline V gene are DFQATT and SNEGSKA (reference sequence). This CDR3 spans 14 amino acids. The CDR3 spells CSARGGSGQETQYF. In DNA form, the CDR3 reads TGCAGTGCCAGGGGCGGGAGTGGTCAAGAGACCCAGTACTTC.

The chain recombines TRBV7-2 with TRBJ1-2, with D unclear. Trimming cost V 2 bases and J 4 bases, with 8 bases left between them. The CDR3 loop spans 13 amino acids. Germline CDR1 reads SGHTA; CDR2 reads FQGNSA. The CDR3 DNA reads as TGTGCCAGCAGCTTACAGAGTCCCTATGGCTACACCTTC. Protein product: CASSLQSPYGYTF.

The count of this clonotype is one. This chain joins TRBV20-1 and TRBJ2-3, with 8 nucleotides matching TRBD2. V was pared by 5 bases and J by 1 base, with 8 bases of the junction left unmatched. CDR1 is DFQATT, CDR2 SNEGSKA, per germline (reference sequence). The length of the CDR3 is 15 residues. DNA for the CDR3: TGCAGTGCTTACCTAGCGGGTACGGGCACAGATACGCAGTATTTT. Translating it yields CSAYLAGTGTDTQYF.